One and the same sample provided the 23 T cell receptor beta chains below, sequenced in a study of blood T cell repertoires in COVID-19. The table came from immunoSEQ multiplex PCR; TCRdb's copy has only in-frame clones and leaves some out. The sample lists approximately 150,000 clones; roughly 89% were seen once. Sequencing was carried out using peripheral blood. The receptor source for this set is an older woman who had recovered from COVID-19.

The chain joins TRBV11-1 to TRBJ1-6; 7 bases align to TRBD1. Germline CDR1 is SGHAT and CDR2 is FQDESV (reference sequence). With V trimmed by 5 bases and J by 8 bases, 9 bases remained unmatched. The CDR3 contains 15 residues. The CDR3: CASSVTGTAHSPLHF. The CDR3 DNA sequence: TGTGCCAGCAGCGTAACCGGGACAGCACATTCACCCCTCCACTTT.

The chain links TRBV12-3 or TRBV12-4 to TRBJ2-7; TRBD1 is a possible D gene (6 bases). V lost 3 bases to trimming and J lost 7 bases, with 13 bases between them. The CDR3 runs to 13 residues. Written as DNA, the CDR3 is TGTGCCAGCAGTTTGAGGGGGATGGGGGAGCAGTACTTC. Translation: CASSLRGMGEQYF.

For the CDR3, the DNA is TGTGCCAGCAGAGGGACAGGGGGGGCATACGAGCAGTACTTC. Translating gives CASRGTGGAYEQYF. V and J are TRBV6-5 and TRBJ2-7; 11 bases align to TRBD1. The CDR3 length is 14 residues. The trim removed 6 bases at V and 4 bases at J, leaving 5 bases unmatched. The germline V gene encodes CDR1 MNHEY and CDR2 SVGAGI.

The chain links TRBV6-5 to TRBJ1-1; D unclear. The V end was cut by 7 bases, the J end by 5 bases, with 17 bases between. This CDR3 has 14 amino acids. Germline CDR1 MNHEY, CDR2 SVGAGI. This CDR3 is CASILRPIQTEAFF. In nucleotides, the CDR3 is TGTGCCAGCATCCTCCGACCAATACAGACTGAAGCTTTCTTT.

The chain is built from TRBV6-6 and TRBJ2-7, with D possibly being TRBD1 (5 bases). The CDR3 sequence is 13 residues long. The ends were cut back, 6 bases at V and 3 bases at J, with 12 bases in the middle. Germline CDR1 is MNHNY and CDR2 is SVGAGI (reference sequence). The CDR3: CASRQAQDYEQYF. CDR3 nucleotide sequence: TGTGCCAGCAGACAGGCCCAGGACTACGAGCAGTACTTC.

This chain joins TRBV5-1 and TRBJ1-2; 7 bases line up with TRBD1. Per the germline V gene, CDR1 is SGHRS and CDR2 is YFSETQ. V was pared by 0 bases and J by 6 bases, with 8 bases of the junction left unmatched. This CDR3 contains 15 residues. In DNA, the CDR3 is TGCGCCAGCAGCTTGGTTCAGGGGGGAAGCAATGGCTACACCTTC. Translated: CASSLVQGGSNGYTF.

This chain joins TRBV5-1 and TRBJ1-1, with D perhaps TRBD1 (6 bases). The CDR3 runs to 13 residues. V dropped 7 bases and J dropped 5 bases, with 15 bases sitting between them. Looked up from germline, CDR1 is SGHRS and CDR2 is YFSETQ. This CDR3 is CASRDTPKTEAFF. The DNA of the CDR3 is TGCGCCAGCCGGGACACCCCGAAGACTGAAGCTTTCTTT.

This chain joins TRBV2 and TRBJ2-7; D gene uncertain. Looked up from germline, CDR1 is SNHLY and CDR2 is FYNNEI. The V end was cut by 6 bases, the J end by 5 bases, with 14 bases between. This CDR3 comprises 13 residues. The CDR3 DNA reads as TGTGCCAGCAGGTACGCTGAGCTAAACGAGCAGTACTTC. It codes for CASRYAELNEQYF. The full variable domain, with the rest looked up from reference TRBV2 and TRBJ2-7, is EPEVTQTPSHQVTQMGQEVILRCVPISNHLYFYWYRQILGQKVEFLVSFYNNEISEKSEIFDDQFSVERPDGSNFTLKIRSTKLEDSAMYFCASRYAELNEQYFGPGTRLTVT.

The rearrangement uses TRBV5-1 and TRBJ1-1, with D possibly being TRBD1 (5 bases). V was pared by 2 bases and J by 5 bases, with 16 bases between. The V gene's germline CDR1 is SGHRS and CDR2 YFSETQ. CDR3 length: 15 residues. This CDR3 is CASSFDFRVGTEAFF. CDR3 coding DNA: TGCGCCAGCAGCTTCGATTTCAGGGTGGGGACTGAAGCTTTCTTT.

The V gene is TRBV6-6, the J gene TRBJ2-7; 7 nucleotides agree with TRBD1. The junction had 10 bases not matched to a gene; V was cut back by 2 bases and J by 3 bases. The CDR3 runs to 16 residues. CDR1 is MNHNY, CDR2 SVGAGI, per germline (reference sequence). Here the CDR3 reads CASSYTVGTVNYEQYF. The CDR3 coding sequence is TGTGCCAGCAGTTACACCGTAGGGACAGTTAACTACGAGCAGTACTTC.

The rearrangement links TRBV19 to TRBJ2-2; TRBD1 might be the D (5 bases). The length of the CDR3 is 15 residues. Trimming pared 3 bases from V and 1 base from J, leaving 9 bases between. Per the germline V gene, CDR1 is LNHDA and CDR2 is SQIVND (reference sequence). CDR3 protein: CASSIWTKNTGELFF. CDR3 coding DNA: TGTGCCAGTAGTATTTGGACAAAGAACACCGGGGAGCTGTTTTTT.

The rearrangement uses TRBV7-9 and TRBJ2-7; no clear D gene. Trimming shortened V by 2 bases and J by 5 bases, and 7 bases separated the two germline ends. Germline loops: CDR1 SEHNR, CDR2 FQNEAQ (reference sequence). The CDR3 consists of 12 residues. For the CDR3, the DNA is TGTGCCAGCAGCTTACCCCAGGACGAGCAGTACTTC. It encodes CASSLPQDEQYF.

The chain joins TRBV29-1 to TRBJ2-5; 9 nucleotides agree with TRBD1. This CDR3 comprises 14 residues. Germline trimming cut 3 bases from V and 7 bases from J; bases unmatched to any gene: 9. Germline V lookup: CDR1 SQVTM, CDR2 ANQGSEA. The CDR3 loop is CSVESTGGAGTQYF. The CDR3 DNA reads TGCAGCGTTGAGTCAACAGGGGGCGCAGGGACCCAGTACTTC.

The chain links TRBV5-8 to TRBJ2-1, with 8 bases identical to TRBD2. In germline, CDR1 is SGHTS, CDR2 YDEGEE. Losses at the gene ends were 0 bases for V and 7 bases for J; bases not matched to a gene: 6. This CDR3 contains 15 residues. The CDR3 sequence is CASSLAGGRHNEQFF. CDR3 DNA sequence: TGTGCCAGCAGCTTGGCGGGGGGGAGACATAATGAGCAGTTCTTC.

This CDR3 is CASSIRQGPAYNEQFF. In nucleotides, the CDR3 is TGTGCCAGTAGTATACGACAGGGGCCGGCGTACAATGAGCAGTTCTTC. J is TRBJ2-1 and V is TRBV19, with 8 positions matching TRBD1. CDR1 LNHDA and CDR2 SQIVND come from the germline V gene (reference sequence). The CDR3 totals 16 residues. V shed 2 bases, J shed 4 bases, and the junction held 7 bases outside the gene matches.

The rearrangement joins TRBV12-3 or TRBV12-4 to TRBJ2-2; D gene unclear. The CDR3 is 12 amino acids. Deletions cut 7 bases from V and 3 bases from J, with 6 bases between. The CDR3 protein is CASTIYTGELFF. The CDR3 DNA sequence: TGTGCCAGCACCATTTACACCGGGGAGCTGTTTTTT.

The V call is TRBV19, the J call TRBJ1-1; perhaps TRBD1 as D (6 bases). Germline assignment: CDR1 LNHDA and CDR2 SQIVND (reference sequence). The CDR3 contains 13 residues. The V end was cut by 5 bases, the J end by 3 bases, with 10 bases between. In nucleotides, the CDR3 is TGTGCCAGTAGTGTCAAGGGGGACACTGAAGCTTTCTTT. Protein: CASSVKGDTEAFF.

V usage is TRBV2 and J usage is TRBJ2-1, with TRBD2 matching 13 bases. CDR3 length: 15 residues. CDR1 is SNHLY and CDR2 is FYNNEI in the germline V gene. The ends lost 6 bases at V and 7 bases at J; junction bases unmatched: 6. The CDR3 loop is CASRVGTSGVNEQFF. CDR3 nucleotides: TGTGCCAGCAGGGTTGGGACTAGCGGGGTTAATGAGCAGTTCTTC.

V is TRBV18 and J is TRBJ1-1; the match to TRBD1 covers 10 bases. The CDR3 loop spans 14 amino acids. J was trimmed by 5 bases and V by 4 bases; bases with no gene match: 4. The germline V gene has CDR1 KGHSH and CDR2 LQKENI. The CDR3 bases are TGTGCCAGCTCACGGGACAGGGGAGAGACTGAAGCTTTCTTT. Its protein product is CASSRDRGETEAFF.

The gene calls are TRBV7-3 and TRBJ2-3; possibly TRBD2 for D (5 bases). The CDR3 contains 13 residues. The V and J ends lost 5 bases and 8 bases respectively, with 14 bases between them. CDR1 is SGHTA and CDR2 is FQGTGA in the germline V gene. DNA of the CDR3: TGTGCCAGCAGCCCAACAACCCGGGGTACGCAGTATTTT. It codes for CASSPTTRGTQYF.

CDR3 in amino acids: CASGAGGARYEQYF. The CDR3 DNA sequence: TGTGCCAGCGGAGCGGGGGGCGCACGCTACGAGCAGTACTTC. This rearrangement joins TRBV28 to TRBJ2-7, with TRBD2 matching over 9 bases. The germline V gene encodes CDR1 MDHEN and CDR2 SYDVKM. V was pared by 8 bases and J by 3 bases, with 8 bases of the junction left unmatched. The CDR3 loop spans 14 amino acids.

This rearrangement joins TRBV24-1 to TRBJ2-1, with 7 bases identical to TRBD1. CDR1 is KGHDR and CDR2 is SFDVKD in the germline V gene. The CDR3 is 16 residues long. With 4 bases clipped from V and 12 bases from J, the junction kept 17 bases outside the gene matches. The CDR3 coding sequence is TGTGCCACCAGTGACCTGGACAGGAGGACAGTAGGGGGGCAGTTCTTC. Protein sequence: CATSDLDRRTVGGQFF.

Here the CDR3 reads CASSLAGGGAEKTQYF. CDR3 nucleotides: TGTGCCAGCAGCTTGGCCGGCGGGGGGGCCGAGAAGACCCAGTACTTC. The J gene is TRBJ2-5, the V gene TRBV5-4, with 9 positions matching TRBD2. Trimming removed 0 bases from V and 6 bases from J; junction bases left unmatched: 9. This CDR3 is 16 amino acids long. CDR1 is SGHNT and CDR2 is YYREEE in the germline V gene (reference sequence). The entire variable domain, with the rest obtained from reference TRBV5-4 and TRBJ2-5, is as follows: ETGVTQSPTHLIKTRGQQVTLRCSSQSGHNTVSWYQQALGQGPQFIFQYYREEENGRGNFPPRFSGLQFPNYSSELNVNALELDDSALYLCASSLAGGGAEKTQYFGPGTRLLVL.